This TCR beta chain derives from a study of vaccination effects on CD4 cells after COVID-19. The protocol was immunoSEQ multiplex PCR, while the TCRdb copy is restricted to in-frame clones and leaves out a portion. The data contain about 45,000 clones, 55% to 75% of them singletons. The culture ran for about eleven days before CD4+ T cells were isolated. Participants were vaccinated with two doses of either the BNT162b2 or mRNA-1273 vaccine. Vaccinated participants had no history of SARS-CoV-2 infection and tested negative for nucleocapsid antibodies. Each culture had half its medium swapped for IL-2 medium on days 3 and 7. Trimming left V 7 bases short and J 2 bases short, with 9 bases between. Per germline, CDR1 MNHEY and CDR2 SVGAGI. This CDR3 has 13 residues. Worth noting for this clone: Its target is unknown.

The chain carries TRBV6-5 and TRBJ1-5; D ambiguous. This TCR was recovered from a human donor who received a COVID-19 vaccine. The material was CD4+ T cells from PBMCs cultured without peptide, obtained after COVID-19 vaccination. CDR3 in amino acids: CASNNRGNQPQHF. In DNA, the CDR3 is TGTGCCAGCAATAACAGAGGCAATCAGCCCCAGCATTTT.